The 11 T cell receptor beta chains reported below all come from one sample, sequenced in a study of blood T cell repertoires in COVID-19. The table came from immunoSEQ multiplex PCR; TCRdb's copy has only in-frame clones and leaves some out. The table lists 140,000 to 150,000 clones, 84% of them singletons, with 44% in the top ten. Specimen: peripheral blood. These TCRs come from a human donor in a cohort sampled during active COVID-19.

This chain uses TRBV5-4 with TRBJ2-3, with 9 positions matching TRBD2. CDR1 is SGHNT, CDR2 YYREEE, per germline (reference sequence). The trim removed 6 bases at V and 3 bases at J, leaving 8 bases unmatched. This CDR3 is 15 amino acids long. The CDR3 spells CASTRTAGGTDTQYF. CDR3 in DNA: TGTGCCAGCACCCGAACGGCGGGAGGGACAGATACGCAGTATTTT.

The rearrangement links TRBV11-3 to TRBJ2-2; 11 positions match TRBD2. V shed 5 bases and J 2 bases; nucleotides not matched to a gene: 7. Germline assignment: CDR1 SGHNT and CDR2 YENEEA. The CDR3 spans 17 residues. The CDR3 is CASSPGTSGGNTGELFF. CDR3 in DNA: TGTGCCAGCAGCCCCGGGACTAGCGGAGGTAACACCGGGGAGCTGTTTTTT.

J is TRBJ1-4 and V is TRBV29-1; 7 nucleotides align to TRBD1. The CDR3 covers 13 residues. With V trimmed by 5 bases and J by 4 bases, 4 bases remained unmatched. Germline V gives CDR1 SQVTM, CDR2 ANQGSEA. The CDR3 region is CSVLGGDNEKLFF. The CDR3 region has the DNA TGCAGCGTTTTAGGGGGCGATAATGAAAAACTGTTTTTT.

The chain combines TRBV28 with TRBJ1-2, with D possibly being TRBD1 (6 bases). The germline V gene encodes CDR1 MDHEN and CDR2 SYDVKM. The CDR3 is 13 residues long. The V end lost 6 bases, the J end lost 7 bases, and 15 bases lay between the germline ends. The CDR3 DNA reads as TGTGCCAGCAGCCCCGGGGGGCCGGTTGGCTACACCTTC. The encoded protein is CASSPGGPVGYTF.

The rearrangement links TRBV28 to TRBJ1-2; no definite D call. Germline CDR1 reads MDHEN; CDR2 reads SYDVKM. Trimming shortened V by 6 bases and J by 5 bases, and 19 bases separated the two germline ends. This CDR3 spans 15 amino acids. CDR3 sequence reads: CASRLRGLGGYGYTF. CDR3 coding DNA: TGTGCCAGCAGACTAAGAGGGTTGGGAGGATATGGCTACACCTTC.

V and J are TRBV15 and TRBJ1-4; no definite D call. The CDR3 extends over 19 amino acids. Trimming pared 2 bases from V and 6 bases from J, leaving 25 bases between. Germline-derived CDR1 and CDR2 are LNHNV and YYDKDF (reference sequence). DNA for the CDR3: TGTGCCACCAGCAGAAAGAGCCCGGGCCTGGTCGGCGGGGATGAAAAACTGTTTTTT. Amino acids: CATSRKSPGLVGGDEKLFF.

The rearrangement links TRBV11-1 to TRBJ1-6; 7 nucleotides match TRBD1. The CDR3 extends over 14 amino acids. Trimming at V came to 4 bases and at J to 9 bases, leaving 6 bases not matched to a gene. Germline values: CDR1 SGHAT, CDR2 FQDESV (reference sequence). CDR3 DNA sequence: TGTGCCAGCAGCTCAACAACAGGGGTTTCACCCCTCCACTTT. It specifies CASSSTTGVSPLHF.

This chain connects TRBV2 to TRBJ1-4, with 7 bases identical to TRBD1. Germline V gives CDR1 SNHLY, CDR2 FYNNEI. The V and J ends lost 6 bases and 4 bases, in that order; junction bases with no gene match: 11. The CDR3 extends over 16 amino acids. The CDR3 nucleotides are TGTGCCAGCAGCCTCAGGTCCCGGGACAGTAATGAAAAACTGTTTTTT. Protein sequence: CASSLRSRDSNEKLFF.

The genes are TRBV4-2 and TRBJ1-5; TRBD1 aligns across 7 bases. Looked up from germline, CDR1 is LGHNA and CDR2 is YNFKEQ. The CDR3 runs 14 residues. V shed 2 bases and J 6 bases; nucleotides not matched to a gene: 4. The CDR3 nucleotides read TGTGCCAGCAGCCAAACAGGGGAAGGTCAGCCCCAGCATTTT. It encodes CASSQTGEGQPQHF.

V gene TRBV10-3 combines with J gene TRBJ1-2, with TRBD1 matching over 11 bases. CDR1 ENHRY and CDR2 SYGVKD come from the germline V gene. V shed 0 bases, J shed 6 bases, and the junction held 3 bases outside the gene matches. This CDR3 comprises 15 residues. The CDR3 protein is CAISESRTGGHGYTF. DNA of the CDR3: TGTGCCATCAGTGAGTCGAGGACAGGGGGCCATGGCTACACCTTC.

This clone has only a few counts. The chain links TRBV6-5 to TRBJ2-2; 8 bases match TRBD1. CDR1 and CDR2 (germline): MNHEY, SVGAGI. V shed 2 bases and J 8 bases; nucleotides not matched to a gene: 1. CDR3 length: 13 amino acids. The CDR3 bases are TGTGCCAGCAGTTACGGGACAGGTGGGGAGCTGTTTTTT. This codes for CASSYGTGGELFF.